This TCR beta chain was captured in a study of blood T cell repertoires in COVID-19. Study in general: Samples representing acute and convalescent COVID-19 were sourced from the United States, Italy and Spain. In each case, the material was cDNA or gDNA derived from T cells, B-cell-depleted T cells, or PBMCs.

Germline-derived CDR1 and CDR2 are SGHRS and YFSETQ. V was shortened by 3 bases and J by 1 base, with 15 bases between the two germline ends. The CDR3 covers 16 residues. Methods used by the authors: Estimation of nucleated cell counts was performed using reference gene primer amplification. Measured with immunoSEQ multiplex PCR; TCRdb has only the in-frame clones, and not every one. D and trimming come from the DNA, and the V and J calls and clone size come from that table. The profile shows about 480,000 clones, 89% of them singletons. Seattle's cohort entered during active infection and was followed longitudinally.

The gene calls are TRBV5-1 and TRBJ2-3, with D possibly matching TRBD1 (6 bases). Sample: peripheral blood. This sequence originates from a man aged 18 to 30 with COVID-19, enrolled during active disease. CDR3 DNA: TGCGCCAGCAGCTGGCCGAGGGGGAGTGGCACAGATACGCAGTATTTT. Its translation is CASSWPRGSGTDTQYF.